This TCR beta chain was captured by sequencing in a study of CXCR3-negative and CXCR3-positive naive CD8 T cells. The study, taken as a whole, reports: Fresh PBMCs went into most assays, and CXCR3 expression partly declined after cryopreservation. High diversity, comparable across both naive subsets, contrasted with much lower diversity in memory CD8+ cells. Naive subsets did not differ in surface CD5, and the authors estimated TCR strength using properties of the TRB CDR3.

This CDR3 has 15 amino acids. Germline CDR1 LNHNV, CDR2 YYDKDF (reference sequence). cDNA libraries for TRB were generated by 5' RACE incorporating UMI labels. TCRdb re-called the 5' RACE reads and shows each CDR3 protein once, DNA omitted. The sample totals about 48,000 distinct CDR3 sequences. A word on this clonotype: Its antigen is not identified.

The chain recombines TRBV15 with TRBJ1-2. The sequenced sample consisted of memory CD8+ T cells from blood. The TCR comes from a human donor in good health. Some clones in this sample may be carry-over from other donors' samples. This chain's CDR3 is CATSRDSGRDYGYTF.